This T cell receptor beta chain stems from a study of T-cell reconstitution after alpha-beta-depleted transplantation in children. A TCRbeta library incorporating unique molecular identifiers was prepared. Via MiXCR, TCRdb re-called the PCR reads, giving one row per CDR3 protein. The sample records about 500,000 distinct CDR3 sequences, less than 35% being singletons. With 5 bases clipped from V and 5 bases from J, the junction kept 7 bases outside the gene matches. Germline CDR1 reads SGHTA; CDR2 reads FQGNSA. The CDR3 has 15 residues. The sequence was obtained from a human donor who donated a stem cell graft to a child with aplastic anemia. Sequenced here: PBMCs from the stem cell graft donor, sampled from the stem cell graft. This chain joins TRBV7-2 and TRBJ1-4, with 8 nucleotides matching TRBD1. The CDR3 DNA sequence: TGTGCCAGCAGCCCGAGGACAGGGAGGAATGAAAAACTGTTTTTT. Amino acids: CASSPRTGRNEKLFF.